Listed below are T cell receptor beta chains from one sample, sequenced in a study of CD8 T cells in Susac syndrome. TCRdb reprocessed the immunoSEQ multiplex PCR reads via MiXCR and lists one record per CDR3 protein. The sample includes about 200,000 distinct CDR3 sequences, roughly 96% seen only once; the top ten take 0.093%. Material for sequencing was CD4+ T cells from PBMCs. These receptors all stem from a human donor with multiple sclerosis. Each CDR3 is given with its conserved first and last residue. A D gene is named only where the DNA matches it firmly. The listing skips clone size in some rows; elsewhere it reads once, few, many or a size class.

d_call clone_size j_call v_call cdr3_nt cdr3_aa
TRBD1 . TRBJ2-3 TRBV15 TGTGCCACCAGCAGGTGGACAGGAGATACGCAGTATTTT CATSRWTGDTQYF
. . TRBJ2-1 TRBV20-1 TGCAGTGCTACCGGGCAGGGCTCCCCCAATGAGCAGTTCTTC CSATGQGSPNEQFF
TRBD2 . TRBJ2-5 TRBV4-1 TGCGCCAGCAGCCCCGGGACTAGCGGAGAGACCCAGTACTTC CASSPGTSGETQYF
TRBD1 . TRBJ1-2 TRBV12-3/TRBV12-4 TGTGCCAGCAGATTCCGGGACAGGGGGACCGACACCTTC CASRFRDRGTDTF
. . TRBJ2-7 TRBV20-1 TGCAGTGCTAGTCCCAGGAGGCGGGGTAGCTCCTACGAGCAGTACTTC CSASPRRRGSSYEQYF
. . TRBJ2-7 TRBV5-4 TGTGCCAGCAGCTTAATGGGCACCTACGAGCAGTACTTC CASSLMGTYEQYF
. . TRBJ2-2 TRBV5-1 TGCGCCAGCAGCTTTGACCACACCGGGGAGCTGTTTTTT CASSFDHTGELFF
. . TRBJ1-5 TRBV27 TGTGCCAGCAGTCGACAGAGCAATCAGCCCCAGCATTTT CASSRQSNQPQHF
. once TRBJ1-2 TRBV7-9 TGTGCCAGCAGCTTAGTGAGGGACTATGGCTACACCTTC CASSLVRDYGYTF
. . TRBJ1-1 TRBV6-2/TRBV6-3 TGTGCCAGCAGTCACGGAACTGAAGCTTTCTTT CASSHGTEAFF
. . TRBJ2-5 TRBV4-2 TGTGCCAGCAGCCAAGATATCGGCACTAGCTGGCAAGAGACCCAGTACTTC CASSQDIGTSWQETQYF
TRBD2 once TRBJ2-5 TRBV13 TGTGCCAGCACACTAGGGAGGGCACCCCTAGGGGAGACCCAGTACTTC CASTLGRAPLGETQYF
. . TRBJ2-5 TRBV12-3/TRBV12-4 TGTGCCAGCGCCCGGGTCCAAGAGACCCAGTACTTC CASARVQETQYF
. . TRBJ1-2 TRBV3-1 TGTGCCAGCAGCGCTACGACAGATTTCTATGGCTACACCTTC CASSATTDFYGYTF
. . TRBJ2-7 TRBV10-3 TGTGCCATCTCGGGACCCCTCTACGAGCAGTACTTC CAISGPLYEQYF
TRBD1 . TRBJ2-5 TRBV9 TGTGCCAGCAGCGTTTTAGGGGGCGCGGAGACCCAGTACTTC CASSVLGGAETQYF
TRBD1 . TRBJ2-5 TRBV11-2 TGTGCCAGCAGCCTCAACAGGGGGTCCCAGTACTTC CASSLNRGSQYF
. . TRBJ2-7 TRBV19 TGTGCCAGTAGTCCCGCCCTTAACAGGATTTACGAGCAGTACTTC CASSPALNRIYEQYF
TRBD1 . TRBJ2-7 TRBV18 TGTGCCAGCTCACGGGCCGGACAGGCCTACGAGCAGTACTTC CASSRAGQAYEQYF
. . TRBJ1-2 TRBV28 TGTGCCAGCAGTATCCCTCGACAGCATTCGAAGGACACCTTC CASSIPRQHSKDTF
. . TRBJ1-1 TRBV2 TGTGCCAGCAGGAAACAGTGGAACACTGAAGCTTTCTTT CASRKQWNTEAFF
. . TRBJ1-1 TRBV20-1 TGCAGTGTCTCTGCACGGGGGAACACTGAAGCTTTCTTT CSVSARGNTEAFF
TRBD1 . TRBJ2-7 TRBV6-1 TGTGCCATCAGACGGGACAGGGACCACGAGCAGTACTTC CAIRRDRDHEQYF
TRBD1 . TRBJ1-2 TRBV20-1 TGCAGTGCCCCGGACAGGCCGAGGGTGAGCTATGGCTACACCTTC CSAPDRPRVSYGYTF
. . TRBJ2-6 TRBV14 TGTGCCAGCAGCCCGGGGACACCGAGTGTCCTGACTTTC CASSPGTPSVLTF
TRBD1 . TRBJ1-2 TRBV20-1 TGCAGTGCTAGAGCCGGGACAGGGCCCTATGGCTACACCTTC CSARAGTGPYGYTF
TRBD1 . TRBJ2-5 TRBV9 TGTGCCAGCAGCGCGGGACAGGGAAAGACCCAGTACTTC CASSAGQGKTQYF
. . TRBJ1-2 TRBV30 TGTGCCTGGGACGGGACGGGAGCTAACTATGGCTACACCTTC CAWDGTGANYGYTF
TRBD1 . TRBJ1-2 TRBV5-4 TGTGCCAGCAGCTTGGAGACAGGGACTGGCTATGGCTACACCTTC CASSLETGTGYGYTF
TRBD2 . TRBJ2-1 TRBV7-3 TGTGCCAGCAGCGAGCGGGGGAAGAGTGAGCAGTTCTTC CASSERGKSEQFF
TRBD1 . TRBJ1-5 TRBV4-1 TGCGCCAGCAGCCGTCCCCCGGGACAGGGCGGCAATCAGCCCCAGCATTTT CASSRPPGQGGNQPQHF
TRBD1 . TRBJ2-6 TRBV5-1 TGCGCCAGCAGCTCCAGTACAGGGGCGATCTCTGGGGCCAACGTCCTGACTTTC CASSSSTGAISGANVLTF
. . TRBJ1-1 TRBV27 TGTGCCAGCAGTTTACTGAGAGGGACCGCCAGTGTGAACACTGAAGCTTTCTTT CASSLLRGTASVNTEAFF
. . TRBJ2-6 TRBV11-2 TGTGCCAGCAGCCCCTCATACTCTGGGGCCAACGTCCTGACTTTC CASSPSYSGANVLTF
TRBD1 once TRBJ2-7 TRBV5-1 TGCGCCAGTGGGACAGAGAACTACGAGCAGTACTTC CASGTENYEQYF
. . TRBJ2-7 TRBV10-1 TGCGCCAGCAGTGAGTCCGATCGGCGCTACGAGCAGTACTTC CASSESDRRYEQYF
. . TRBJ1-2 TRBV30 TGTGCCTGGAGTCAGGGAATGGACTATGGCTACACCTTC CAWSQGMDYGYTF
. . TRBJ1-2 TRBV3-1 TGTGCCAGCAGCCAAGATCTCGGGACGCGAGGCTACACCTTC CASSQDLGTRGYTF
TRBD2 . TRBJ2-1 TRBV20-1 TGCAGTGTAGTGAGCGGGAACTACAATGAGCAGTTCTTC CSVVSGNYNEQFF
TRBD2 . TRBJ2-5 TRBV29-1 TGCAGCGTTGGCTCCTCGGGGGGGGGCCTAGAGACCCAGTACTTC CSVGSSGGGLETQYF
. few TRBJ1-1 TRBV7-9 TGTGCCAGCAGCTTAGAGGAAGGTGAAGCTTTCTTT CASSLEEGEAFF